Following are 29 T cell receptor beta chains from one sample sequenced in a study of T-cell memory formation after mild COVID-19. TCRdb analysed the 5' RACE reads with MiXCR anew, one entry per CDR3 protein. Found here are around 53,000 distinct CDR3 sequences, 9.5% to 15% of them singletons; the top ten hold 24%. Source material: PBMCs or a T cell subset sorted from them (not recorded which). All receptors derive from a man aged 18 to 30 who had mild COVID-19 (a few samples of this study predate the infection). Cell type and time point are not known.

This clonotype was counted a few times. This chain connects TRBV3-1 to TRBJ2-5; 14 nucleotides line up with TRBD2. Germline loops: CDR1 LGHDT, CDR2 YNNKEL (reference sequence). This CDR3 has 17 amino acids. Unmatched junction bases numbered 11, after V lost 4 bases and J lost 7 bases. CDR3: CASSPGLAGGLGVTQYF. Written as DNA, the CDR3 is TGTGCCAGCAGCCCCGGACTAGCGGGGGGATTGGGCGTGACCCAGTACTTC.

This clonotype was counted many times. The chain couples TRBV18 to TRBJ1-6; maybe TRBD1 (6 bases). CDR1 is KGHSH and CDR2 is LQKENI in the germline V gene. The CDR3 has 16 amino acids. V was shortened by 3 bases and J by 7 bases, with 16 bases between the two germline ends. The CDR3: CASSPLITGSNSPLHF. As DNA, the CDR3 is TGTGCCAGCTCACCTCTCATAACAGGGAGCAATTCACCCCTCCACTTT.

Comments on this clonotype: Given a much more abundant clone one base away, this may be a read error. The chain links TRBV7-9 to TRBJ2-3; either TRBD1 or TRBD2 may fit D (5 bases each). The CDR3 is made up of 16 amino acids. Germline V CDR1 and CDR2: SEHNR, FQNEAQ (reference sequence). Trimming left V 5 bases short and J 6 bases short, with 21 bases between. The CDR3 protein is CASSPHPGRPRDTQYF. CDR3 in DNA: TGTGCCAGCAGCCCCCACCCGGGACGCCCAAGGGATACGCAGTATTTT.

This clonotype was found a few times. The gene calls are TRBV6-1 and TRBJ2-1, with 15 bases that match TRBD2. J was trimmed by 8 bases and V by 2 bases; bases with no gene match: 4. The germline CDR1 and CDR2 sequences are MNHNS and SASEGT. The CDR3 runs to 16 residues. The CDR3 sequence: CASSELGLAGGYEQFF. CDR3 DNA sequence: TGTGCCAGCAGTGAACTCGGACTAGCGGGGGGGTATGAGCAGTTCTTC.

This clonotype has just a few counts. This chain connects TRBV2 to TRBJ2-7; D gene ambiguous. This CDR3 contains 13 residues. The germline CDR1 and CDR2 sequences are SNHLY and FYNNEI. The V end was cut by 4 bases, the J end by 3 bases, with 10 bases between. The CDR3 here is CASSAVVGYEQYV. In DNA, the CDR3 is TGTGCCAGCAGTGCGGTGGTAGGCTACGAGCAGTACGTC.

The rearrangement links TRBV18 to TRBJ2-5; D gene ambiguous. Germline loops: CDR1 KGHSH, CDR2 LQKENI. The CDR3 runs to 14 residues. Trimming cost V 2 bases and J 2 bases, with 9 bases left between them. CDR3 sequence: CASSPGNLQETQYF. CDR3 DNA sequence: TGTGCCAGCTCACCAGGCAATCTACAAGAGACCCAGTACTTC.

This clonotype was seen more than once but under ten times. V usage is TRBV6-5 and J usage is TRBJ2-7, with 7 bases that match TRBD2. V shed 3 bases and J 4 bases; nucleotides not matched to a gene: 3. CDR1 is MNHEY, CDR2 SVGAGI, per germline. There are 13 residues in the CDR3. The DNA of the CDR3 is TGTGCCAGCAGTTATTTCGGGGGGTACGAGCAGTACTTC. It specifies CASSYFGGYEQYF.

The chain couples TRBV6-5 to TRBJ2-6; D gene unclear. The V gene lost 6 bases and the J gene lost 12 bases, with 15 bases spanning the gap. CDR1 MNHEY and CDR2 SVGAGI come from the germline V gene. The CDR3 runs 13 residues. In nucleotides, the CDR3 is TGTGCCAGCAGGTGGGGTCCTGCCGGCGTCCTGACTTTC. Residues: CASRWGPAGVLTF.

The CDR3: CASSLRRGEQFF. CDR3 nucleotide sequence: TGTGCCAGCAGCTTAAGAAGGGGTGAGCAGTTCTTC. This chain connects TRBV11-1 to TRBJ2-1; a possible D gene is TRBD1 (5 bases). The CDR3 has 12 amino acids. V gave up 2 bases and J gave up 9 bases, with 8 bases separating them. CDR1 is SGHAT and CDR2 is FQDESV in the germline V gene (reference sequence).

This clonotype was counted ten times or more. Written as DNA, the CDR3 is TGTGCCACCAGCAGAGATTTGGGGGGCGGGGAGCTGTTTTTT. This codes for CATSRDLGGGELFF. This chain joins TRBV15 and TRBJ2-2; D may be TRBD2 (6 bases). V lost 0 bases and J 7 bases, leaving 9 bases between the germline ends. The CDR3 contains 14 residues. Germline V gene lookup returns CDR1 LNHNV and CDR2 YYDKDF (reference sequence).

The chain recombines TRBV4-1 with TRBJ2-4; 13 bases are a match to TRBD2. The CDR3 covers 19 residues. Losses at the gene ends were 0 bases for V and 3 bases for J; bases not matched to a gene: 8. Per germline, CDR1 MGHRA and CDR2 YSYEKL. DNA for the CDR3: TGCGCCAGCAGCCAAGATTCTCGGACTAGCGGGGGCTTCAAAAACATTCAGTACTTC. The encoded protein is CASSQDSRTSGGFKNIQYF.

This clonotype was counted only a few times. The rearrangement links TRBV7-2 to TRBJ2-1; 12 positions agree with TRBD2. J lost 7 bases, V lost 2 bases, and 6 bases had no gene match. Germline V lookup: CDR1 SGHTA, CDR2 FQGNSA. This CDR3 is built from 16 residues. In DNA, the CDR3 is TGTGCCAGCAGCTTATCTAGCGGGGGGGCGCAGAATGAGCAGTTCTTC. Amino acids: CASSLSSGGAQNEQFF.

This chain links TRBV5-1 with TRBJ2-7; 7 bases line up with TRBD1. CDR1 is SGHRS and CDR2 is YFSETQ in the germline V gene. The CDR3 length is 15 residues. Unmatched junction bases numbered 5, after V lost 2 bases and J lost 0 bases. The CDR3: CASSLWTGASYEQYF. CDR3 nucleotides: TGCGCCAGCAGCTTATGGACAGGCGCCTCCTACGAGCAGTACTTC.

This clonotype came up a few times. The V gene is TRBV29-1, the J gene TRBJ2-1, with no clear D. V lost 4 bases and J lost 2, with 6 bases in between. CDR1 and CDR2 (germline): SQVTM, ANQGSEA. This CDR3 region has 12 residues. Here the CDR3 DNA reads TGCAGCGTTGTAAGACCCTACAATGAGCAGTTCTTC. Its protein is CSVVRPYNEQFF.

This clonotype has only a few counts. The chain joins TRBV28 to TRBJ2-2; no firm D call. Trimming removed 1 base from V and 9 bases from J, with 3 bases in between. Per germline, CDR1 MDHEN and CDR2 SYDVKM. The CDR3 has 11 amino acids. CDR3 DNA sequence: TGTGCCAGCAGTTTATTTAGGGAGCTGTTTTTT. Translated: CASSLFRELFF.

In its sample, this clonotype is medium-sized (0.01 to 0.1%). The chain combines TRBV7-2 with TRBJ2-5; 8 bases map to TRBD2. In germline, CDR1 is SGHTA, CDR2 FQGNSA. The CDR3 totals 17 residues. The J segment lost 0 bases and the V segment lost 5 bases, leaving 11 bases of the junction unmatched. In DNA form, the CDR3 reads TGTGCCAGCAGCCCCCGGGGAGGCGGGGGGTACCAAGAGACCCAGTACTTC. Translation: CASSPRGGGGYQETQYF. Combining the CDR3 with reference TRBV7-2 and TRBJ2-5 gives the whole variable domain GAGVSQSPSNKVTEKGKDVELRCDPISGHTALYWYRQSLGQGLEFLIYFQGNSAPDKSGLPSDRFSAERTGGSVSTLTIQRTQQEDSAVYLCASSPRGGGGYQETQYFGPGTRLLVL.

The chain employs TRBV4-1 and TRBJ1-1, with D perhaps TRBD1 (5 bases). Germline CDR1 and CDR2: MGHRA and YSYEKL. CDR3 length: 17 amino acids. V shed 0 bases and J shed 0 bases, with 14 bases lying between them. This CDR3 is CASSQESGGGMNTEAFF. The CDR3 nucleotides are TGCGCCAGCAGCCAAGAGAGTGGGGGTGGCATGAACACTGAAGCTTTCTTT.

The chain couples TRBV29-1 to TRBJ1-1; D unclear. V gave up 4 bases and J gave up 2 bases, with 14 bases separating them. The CDR3 sequence is 14 residues long. Germline CDR1 is SQVTM and CDR2 is ANQGSEA. The CDR3: CSVAYRTDNTEAFF. The CDR3 DNA sequence: TGCAGCGTTGCCTACCGGACGGACAACACTGAAGCTTTCTTT.

This clonotype was seen at least ten times. The V and J genes are TRBV9 and TRBJ2-3, with no clear D. The CDR3 has 14 amino acids. V lost 0 bases, J lost 1 base, and 6 bases lay in between. CDR1 and CDR2 from the germline V gene are SGDLS and YYNGEE. The CDR3 DNA reads TGTGCCAGCAGCGTAGGAGTGGGCACAGATACGCAGTATTTT. It translates to CASSVGVGTDTQYF.

This clonotype was seen a few times. CDR3 sequence reads: CASSQVGALEQFF. DNA of the CDR3: TGTGCCAGCAGCCAAGTAGGGGCCCTTGAGCAGTTCTTC. The chain couples TRBV4-2 to TRBJ2-1; weak D call: TRBD1 (5 bases). The CDR3 is 13 residues long. Germline V CDR1 and CDR2: LGHNA, YNFKEQ. V dropped 1 base and J dropped 9 bases, with 10 bases sitting between them.

This chain joins TRBV5-6 and TRBJ1-5; D gene ambiguous. The CDR3 length is 16 residues. Germline assignment: CDR1 SGHDT and CDR2 YYEEEE. Trimming removed 3 bases at V and 2 bases at J, with 15 bases between. The CDR3: CASSYRPYRGNQPQHF. As DNA, the CDR3 is TGTGCCAGCAGCTACAGACCATATCGGGGCAATCAGCCCCAGCATTTT.

This clonotype was seen more than once but under ten times. The V and J genes are TRBV12-3 or TRBV12-4 and TRBJ1-2, with D unclear. V was trimmed by 7 bases and J by 10 bases, leaving 19 bases between them. CDR3 size: 13 residues. The CDR3 DNA is TGTGCCAGCACCTTTTTCGGGAGCTCACCCTACACCTTC. This encodes CASTFFGSSPYTF.

This clonotype was seen at least ten times. This rearrangement joins TRBV7-9 to TRBJ2-1; weak D call: TRBD2 (6 bases). The CDR3 runs 12 residues. Trimming shortened V by 6 bases and J by 7 bases, and 10 bases separated the two germline ends. Germline V gene data show CDR1 as SEHNR and CDR2 as FQNEAQ (reference sequence). The DNA of the CDR3 is TGTGCCAGCAGTCTAAGCGGGAATGAGCAGTTCTTC. Amino acid sequence: CASSLSGNEQFF.

Only a few counts were recorded for this clonotype. This rearrangement joins TRBV12-3 or TRBV12-4 to TRBJ1-4; TRBD1 agrees at 8 bases. V shed 6 bases, J shed 11 bases, and the junction held 14 bases outside the gene matches. This CDR3 contains 15 residues. CDR3 sequence: CASSPGDRPGIKLFF. CDR3 coding DNA: TGTGCCAGCAGCCCGGGGGACAGGCCGGGTATCAAACTGTTTTTT.

This clonotype was counted between two and nine times. The chain employs TRBV11-2 and TRBJ1-3; D is unclear. V was shortened by 1 base and J by 4 bases, with 2 bases between the two germline ends. This CDR3 has 12 residues. Germline V CDR1 and CDR2: SGHAT, FQNNGV. CDR3: CASSLAGNTIYF. CDR3 in DNA: TGTGCCAGCAGCTTAGCCGGAAACACCATATATTTT.

This clonotype was seen many times. The chain is built from TRBV7-3 and TRBJ2-1; TRBD2 might be the D (6 bases). The CDR3 covers 15 residues. Trimming pared 5 bases from V and 0 bases from J, leaving 11 bases between. The germline V gene has CDR1 SGHTA and CDR2 FQGTGA. CDR3: CASSRDSSSYNEQFF. The CDR3 coding sequence is TGTGCCAGCAGCCGGGACTCCAGCTCCTACAATGAGCAGTTCTTC.

This clonotype came up many times. The chain is built from TRBV7-6 and TRBJ2-1; possibly TRBD1 for D (5 bases). Germline V gene sequence: CDR1 SGHVS, CDR2 FNYEAQ. This CDR3 contains 16 residues. V gave up 6 bases and J gave up 6 bases, with 21 bases separating them. The CDR3 DNA reads TGTGCCAGCAGTCCAACCCAGGGTTTGTCTGGCAATGAGCAGTTCTTC. This gives the protein CASSPTQGLSGNEQFF.

This clonotype appeared a few times. This rearrangement joins TRBV6-5 to TRBJ2-3; 7 positions match TRBD1. From germline, CDR1 is MNHEY and CDR2 SVGAGI. The CDR3 extends over 15 amino acids. V was pared by 0 bases and J by 8 bases, with 8 bases of the junction left unmatched. In DNA, the CDR3 is TGTGCCAGCAGTTACTCCAGGGGACAGTCAGTTACGCAGTATTTT. It specifies CASSYSRGQSVTQYF.

This clonotype was seen a few times. The chain recombines TRBV3-1 with TRBJ1-2; TRBD1 agrees at 7 bases. J gave up 6 bases and V 4 bases, and 11 bases lay outside the gene matches. Germline loops: CDR1 LGHDT, CDR2 YNNKEL (reference sequence). The CDR3 contains 15 residues. In DNA, the CDR3 is TGTGCCAGCAGCCCCCAGGACAGGATAATTAATGGCTACACCTTC. It specifies CASSPQDRIINGYTF. The complete variable domain, with remaining parts taken from reference TRBV3-1 and TRBJ1-2, reads DTAVSQTPKYLVTQMGNDKSIKCEQNLGHDTMYWYKQDSKKFLKIMFSYNNKELIINETVPNRFSPKSPDKAHLNLHINSLELGDSAVYFCASSPQDRIINGYTFGSGTRLTVV.